The 13 T cell receptor beta chains below come from one sample, sequenced in a study of technical replicates of blood from a few donors. Some clones are missing from TCRdb's copy, which holds only in-frame ones; the method was immunoSEQ multiplex PCR. The sample records some 80,000 clones, roughly 92% being singletons. Sequenced sample: T cells isolated from PBMCs. Receptor source: a human donor in good health.

The gene calls are TRBV9 and TRBJ2-1, with 12 bases lining up with TRBD2. This CDR3 contains 15 residues. The ends lost 3 bases at V and 9 bases at J; junction bases unmatched: 7. Germline CDR1 reads SGDLS; CDR2 reads YYNGEE. The chain's CDR3 is CASSATGLAGLEQFF. CDR3 in DNA: TGTGCCAGCAGCGCCACCGGACTAGCGGGGCTTGAGCAGTTCTTC.

The chain joins TRBV11-2 to TRBJ1-4, with TRBD1 identical over 8 bases. From germline, CDR1 is SGHAT and CDR2 FQNNGV. The CDR3 is made up of 16 amino acids. V lost 4 bases, J lost 5 bases, and 9 bases stayed unmatched. For the CDR3, the DNA is TGTGCCAGCAGCTCCCTCAGGGGGCGGAGAAATGAAAAACTGTTTTTT. Its protein is CASSSLRGRRNEKLFF.

The count of this clone is one. The CDR3 DNA follows: TGTGCCAGCAGTGCAAACCCAGGAATGAACACAGATACGCAGTATTTT. This encodes CASSANPGMNTDTQYF. The chain is built from TRBV28 and TRBJ2-3, with D uncertain. This CDR3 has 16 residues. V was trimmed by 5 bases and J by 2 bases, leaving 17 bases between them. Germline V gives CDR1 MDHEN, CDR2 SYDVKM.

This chain joins TRBV5-1 and TRBJ2-5, with unresolved D. Trimming removed 0 bases from V and 5 bases from J, with 8 bases in between. Germline V gene lookup returns CDR1 SGHRS and CDR2 YFSETQ. The length of the CDR3 is 13 residues. CDR3: CASSLVGEETQYF. For the CDR3, the DNA is TGCGCCAGCAGCTTGGTCGGAGAGGAGACCCAGTACTTC.

CDR3 DNA sequence: TGTGCCAGCAGCTTGGTGACAGTCACCTACGAGCAGTACTTC. Translating gives CASSLVTVTYEQYF. The chain is built from TRBV5-8 and TRBJ2-7; D may be TRBD1 (5 bases). From germline, CDR1 is SGHTS and CDR2 YDEGEE. The CDR3 totals 14 residues. V shed 0 bases and J shed 2 bases, with 9 bases lying between them.

This clone appeared a single time. This chain uses TRBV18 with TRBJ2-7; no definite D call. The CDR3 totals 14 residues. The V and J ends lost 2 bases and 2 bases respectively, with 10 bases between them. Germline values: CDR1 KGHSH, CDR2 LQKENI. The CDR3 is CASSPVIDPYEQYF. Written as DNA, the CDR3 is TGTGCCAGCTCACCAGTGATAGATCCCTACGAGCAGTACTTC.

The J gene is TRBJ1-1, the V gene TRBV19; D remains unclear. Germline-derived CDR1 and CDR2 are LNHDA and SQIVND (reference sequence). The CDR3 covers 14 residues. Trimming stripped 5 bases from V and 1 base from J, with 11 bases between. As DNA, the CDR3 is TGTGCCAGTAGTGCCCGTACCGGGAACACTGAAGCTTTCTTT. Amino acids: CASSARTGNTEAFF.

The V and J genes are TRBV27 and TRBJ2-2; 9 positions match TRBD1. Unmatched junction bases numbered 8, after V lost 5 bases and J lost 7 bases. The CDR3 spans 15 residues. Germline V gene lookup returns CDR1 MNHEY and CDR2 SMNVEV (reference sequence). The CDR3 sequence: CASSQGQGVIGELFF. The CDR3 nucleotides read TGTGCCAGCAGTCAGGGACAGGGTGTAATCGGGGAGCTGTTTTTT.

The gene calls are TRBV5-1 and TRBJ1-2; no firm D call. The CDR3 has 14 amino acids. CDR1 is SGHRS, CDR2 YFSETQ, per germline. V was shortened by 0 bases and J by 4 bases, with 10 bases between the two germline ends. In DNA, the CDR3 is TGCGCCAGCAGCTTGGTCGATACAAGCTATGGCTACACCTTC. It codes for CASSLVDTSYGYTF.

CDR3 region: CASSDRDRADNEQFF. CDR3 DNA sequence: TGTGCCAGCAGTGACCGGGACAGGGCCGACAATGAGCAGTTCTTC. The chain links TRBV6-1 to TRBJ2-1; 9 nucleotides align to TRBD1. V dropped 3 bases and J dropped 5; count of bases not matched to a gene: 5. Germline V gene sequence: CDR1 MNHNS, CDR2 SASEGT. This CDR3 has 15 residues.

This chain joins TRBV7-8 and TRBJ2-7; 9 nucleotides align to TRBD1. This CDR3 has 16 residues. Germline loops: CDR1 SGHVS, CDR2 FQNEAQ. Trimming cost V 8 bases and J 1 base; bases outside gene matches: 12. The CDR3 sequence is CASGNPRDRVSYEQYF. The CDR3 DNA reads as TGTGCCAGCGGAAACCCCCGGGACAGGGTATCCTACGAGCAGTACTTC.

The chain uses TRBV18 and TRBJ1-4; 10 nucleotides line up with TRBD1. After removal of 3 bases from V and 8 bases from J, the junction contained 15 bases not matched to a gene. The length of the CDR3 is 18 residues. Germline CDR1 is KGHSH and CDR2 is LQKENI. In DNA form, the CDR3 reads TGTGCCAGCTCACCGACATCGCTGCCGGGACAGGGGAGAGAAAAACTGTTTTTT. Its protein product is CASSPTSLPGQGREKLFF.

The V gene is TRBV19, the J gene TRBJ1-3; D call uncertain. CDR1 LNHDA and CDR2 SQIVND come from the germline V gene (reference sequence). The CDR3 runs to 16 residues. Trimming shortened V by 7 bases and J by 7 bases, and 23 bases separated the two germline ends. CDR3 residues: CASNPLGVTSRNTIYF. The CDR3 DNA sequence: TGTGCCAGTAACCCCCTCGGGGTAACGTCCCGGAACACCATATATTTT.